This TCR beta chain was sequenced for a study of blood T cell repertoires in COVID-19. The overall study: Whether acute or convalescent, the COVID-19 samples came from the United States, Italy and Spain. From T cells, B-cell-depleted T cells, or PBMCs came the material, which was cDNA or gDNA.

Clones were read by immunoSEQ multiplex PCR, and TCRdb kept only the in-frame ones, dropping some. The sample shows about 100,000 clones, around 85% of them seen only once. The CDR3 totals 14 residues. Germline loops: CDR1 SGDLS, CDR2 YYNGEE. V was trimmed by 4 bases and J by 4 bases, leaving 14 bases between them. The receptor's source is a woman aged 70-85 years with active or convalescent COVID-19. Sequencing input: peripheral blood. The chain links TRBV9 to TRBJ2-5; D may be TRBD1 (6 bases). The CDR3, as DNA: TGTGCCAGCAGCTTTACAGGGTCGGGAGAGACCCAGTACTTC. Its protein product is CASSFTGSGETQYF.